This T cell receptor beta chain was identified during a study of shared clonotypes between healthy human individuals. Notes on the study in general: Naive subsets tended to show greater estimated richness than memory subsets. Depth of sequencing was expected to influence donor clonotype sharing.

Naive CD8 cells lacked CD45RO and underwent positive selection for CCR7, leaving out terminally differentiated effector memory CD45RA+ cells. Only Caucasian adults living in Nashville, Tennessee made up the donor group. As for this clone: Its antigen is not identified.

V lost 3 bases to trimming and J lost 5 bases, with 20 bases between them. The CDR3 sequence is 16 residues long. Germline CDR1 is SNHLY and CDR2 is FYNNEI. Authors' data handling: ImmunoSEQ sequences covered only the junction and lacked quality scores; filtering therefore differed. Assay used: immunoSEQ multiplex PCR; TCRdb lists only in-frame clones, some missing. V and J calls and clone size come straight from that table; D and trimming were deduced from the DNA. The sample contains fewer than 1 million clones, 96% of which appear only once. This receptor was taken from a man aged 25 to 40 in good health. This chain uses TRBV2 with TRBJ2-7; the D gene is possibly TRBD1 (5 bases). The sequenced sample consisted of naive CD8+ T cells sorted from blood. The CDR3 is CASSESGAQEDDEQYF. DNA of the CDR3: TGTGCCAGCAGTGAGTCTGGGGCGCAAGAAGATGACGAGCAGTACTTC.